A selection of T cell receptor beta chains follows, all from one sample in a study of memory CD4+ T cells and cytomegalovirus serostatus. Assay used: immunoSEQ multiplex PCR; TCRdb lists only in-frame clones, some missing. The table lists about 25,000 clones, about 79% of them singletons. Sequenced material: memory CD4+ T cells from blood. The receptors stem from an adult in good health and CMV-seronegative. Both conserved end residues are part of each CDR3. D genes are given only for firm matches. Rows may omit the clone size; those that give it use once, few, many or a size class.

NA TRBD1 TRBJ1-5 TRBV7-9 TGTGCCAGCAGCCCCGGACAGGGGCAGCCCCAGCATTTT CASSPGQGQPQHF
NA NA TRBJ2-3 TRBV7-2 TGTGCCAGCAGCTTACAGGGCCTTAGCACAGATACGCAGTATTTT CASSLQGLSTDTQYF
NA TRBD1 TRBJ1-1 TRBV10-3 TGTGCCATCACCAAGGGGGCCAGGGACACTGAAGCTTTCTTT CAITKGARDTEAFF
few NA TRBJ1-2 TRBV6-5 TGTGCCAGCAGTCCCAACCTGTCTAACTATGGCTACACCTTC CASSPNLSNYGYTF
NA TRBD1 TRBJ1-6 TRBV5-4 TGTGCCAGCTCTACCGGGGACAGGCAATATTCACCCCTCCACTTT CASSTGDRQYSPLHF
few NA TRBJ2-2 TRBV4-2 TGTGCCAGCAGCCAAGTTGGGATAACTTCCACCGGGGAGCTGTTTTTT CASSQVGITSTGELFF
NA TRBD1 TRBJ1-4 TRBV18 TGTGCCAGCTCGGCCGGGACAGGTTGGAGTTGGACTAATGAAAAACTGTTTTTT CASSAGTGWSWTNEKLFF
NA TRBD1 TRBJ2-6 TRBV19 TGTGCCAGTAGCGACAGGGGGGCCCTCTCTGGGGCCAACGTCCTGACTTTC CASSDRGALSGANVLTF
few NA TRBJ1-2 TRBV6-1 TGTGCCAGCAGAGCAGAGGGGCTGACTGGCTACACCTTC CASRAEGLTGYTF
NA TRBD1 TRBJ1-1 TRBV7-2 TGTGCCAGCAGAGAGGACAGGGACACTGAAGCTTTCTTT CASREDRDTEAFF
few NA TRBJ1-3 TRBV5-6 TGTGCCAGCAGCGTTACAAACACCATATATTTT CASSVTNTIYF
NA NA TRBJ2-7 TRBV7-8 TGTGCCAGCAGCCCCTATAGGGTCGGAAGCTCCTACGAGCAGTACTTC CASSPYRVGSSYEQYF
NA TRBD1 TRBJ1-1 TRBV29-1 TGCAGCGTAACGACAGGGAGGGGCACTGAAGCTTTCTTT CSVTTGRGTEAFF
NA NA TRBJ2-7 TRBV6-5 TGTGCCAGCAGTAGTGCTGTTGGGCAGTACTTC CASSSAVGQYF
NA TRBD2 TRBJ2-2 TRBV4-3 TGCGCCAGCAGCCAAGCCCCGGCGGGAGGAGCCGGGGAGCTGTTTTTT CASSQAPAGGAGELFF
few NA TRBJ1-1 TRBV5-6 TGTGCCAGCAGCCTTACAGGGCAGACTGAAGCTTTCTTT CASSLTGQTEAFF
NA NA TRBJ1-1 TRBV27 TGTGCCAGCAGTTTGAGACAAAACACTGAAGCTTTCTTT CASSLRQNTEAFF
NA NA TRBJ2-5 TRBV18 TGTGCCAGCTCACCACTAGGGCGGGACCTACAAGAGACCCAGTACTTC CASSPLGRDLQETQYF
once TRBD1 TRBJ2-3 TRBV19 TGTGCCAGTGCTCGGGGCAGGGGGATAGATACGCAGTATTTT CASARGRGIDTQYF
NA NA TRBJ2-2 TRBV19 TGTGCCAGTAGCCTGGGGGTAGTCCCCGGGGAGCTGTTTTTT CASSLGVVPGELFF
NA NA TRBJ1-1 TRBV18 TGTGCCAGCTCACCGCGGGTGAACACTGAAGCTTTCTTT CASSPRVNTEAFF
NA NA TRBJ1-1 TRBV6-5 TGTGCCAGCAGGACCGGGGTGAACACTGAAGCTTTCTTT CASRTGVNTEAFF
once NA TRBJ1-1 TRBV10-2 TGCGCCAGCAGGATACAGGAGAACACTGAAGCTTTCTTT CASRIQENTEAFF
NA TRBD2 TRBJ2-3 TRBV7-9 TGTGCCAGCAGCCCCTGGACTAGCGGGAGGTCAGATACGCAGTATTTT CASSPWTSGRSDTQYF
NA NA TRBJ2-2 TRBV19 TGTGCCAGTAGTATCCAGGGAGTCGGGGAGCTGTTTTTT CASSIQGVGELFF
NA TRBD1 TRBJ2-5 TRBV7-2 TGTGCCAGCAGCCTATACAGGGGAAGGGGCCAAGAGACCCAGTACTTC CASSLYRGRGQETQYF
NA NA TRBJ2-7 TRBV7-2 TGTGCCAGCAGCTTTGTAGGGGCGGCATGGGGGGACGAGCAGTACTTC CASSFVGAAWGDEQYF
medium-sized NA TRBJ2-2 TRBV27 TGTGCCAGCACCAGGCAGAACACCGGGGAGCTGTTTTTT CASTRQNTGELFF
NA NA TRBJ2-3 TRBV5-1 TGCGCCAGCAGCTTGGGACAGAGCACAGATACGCAGTATTTT CASSLGQSTDTQYF
NA NA TRBJ2-5 TRBV5-1 TGCGCCAGCAGCTCGACAGGACAAGAGACCCAGTACTTC CASSSTGQETQYF
NA NA TRBJ2-5 TRBV19 TGTGCCAGTAGTATAACAGGGTTTGGTTCAGAGACCCAGTACTTC CASSITGFGSETQYF
NA NA TRBJ2-4 TRBV11-3 TGTGCCAGCAGCTTCCACCAGCTCTCGGGCAGGGGCAAAAACATTCAGTACTTC CASSFHQLSGRGKNIQYF
NA NA TRBJ1-4 TRBV13 TGTGCCAGCAGCTTAGCTCAAGGGGCGGTAAATGAAAAACTGTTTTTT CASSLAQGAVNEKLFF
NA TRBD2 TRBJ2-1 TRBV7-2 TGTGCCAGCAGCTATTCAATAGCGGGAGGCGCCTACAATGAGCAGTTCTTC CASSYSIAGGAYNEQFF
NA NA TRBJ2-7 TRBV7-2 TGTGCCAGCAGCTTAGGTCCGGTGATTACCTACGAGCAGTACTTC CASSLGPVITYEQYF
NA NA TRBJ2-7 TRBV27 TGTGCCAGCAGTTTAAACGGTTACGAGCAGTACTTC CASSLNGYEQYF
NA NA TRBJ2-7 TRBV18 TGTGCCAGCTCACCAGGGGGGTCAGCCAGACCCAACTACGAGCAGTACTTC CASSPGGSARPNYEQYF
NA NA TRBJ2-1 TRBV19 TGTGCCACTAGGGGACGGGACCACCGCAATGAGCAGTTCTTC CATRGRDHRNEQFF
NA TRBD2 TRBJ2-1 TRBV27 TGTGCCAGCACCCCAATAGCGGGGGGGAACAATGAGCAGTTCTTC CASTPIAGGNNEQFF